This section outlines one T cell receptor beta chain sequence together with its context. Its antigen is not identified. This sample includes further DNA sequences coding for the same CDR3. These data belong to a study of cytotoxic CD8 clonotypes in ibrutinib-treated CLL. In the study overall: Partial response was seen in roughly 25 patients and complete response in 2; after median about 70 months, about 14 stayed remitted, about 12 progressed. Study-wide results and limits: Public clonotypes, an uncommon group, contracted or remained stable on treatment. Against age-matched healthy donors, baseline clonality ran higher and tracked circulating CD8+ T-cell counts.

Profiled with immunoSEQ multiplex PCR; TCRdb holds only in-frame clones, not every one. The data contain over 250,000 clones, around 69% of them seen just once; the ten biggest clones take up around 5.1%. Trimming at V came to 5 bases and at J to 5 bases, leaving 6 bases not matched to a gene. From germline, CDR1 is LNHDA and CDR2 SQIVND (reference sequence). The length of the CDR3 is 14 residues. V is TRBV19 and J is TRBJ1-2; 9 bases match TRBD1. The starting material was PBMCs, obtained at disease progression, from a patient treated with ibrutinib. The sequence came from a human donor with chronic lymphocytic leukemia. The DNA of the CDR3 is TGTGCCAGTAGTGCCACCGGGACAGGGTATGGCTACACCTTC. It is translated as CASSATGTGYGYTF.